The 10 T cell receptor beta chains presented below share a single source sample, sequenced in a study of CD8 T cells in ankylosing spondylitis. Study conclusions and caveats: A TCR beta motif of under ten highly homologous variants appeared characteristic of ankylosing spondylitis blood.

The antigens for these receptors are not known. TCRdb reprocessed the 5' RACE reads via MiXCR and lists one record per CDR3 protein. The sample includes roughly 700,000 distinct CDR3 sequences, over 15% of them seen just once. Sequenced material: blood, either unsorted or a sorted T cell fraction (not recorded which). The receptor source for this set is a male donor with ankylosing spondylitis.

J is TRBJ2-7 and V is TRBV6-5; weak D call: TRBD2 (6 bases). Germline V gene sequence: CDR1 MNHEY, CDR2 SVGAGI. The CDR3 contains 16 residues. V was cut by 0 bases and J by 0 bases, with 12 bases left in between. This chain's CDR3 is CASSYSVGSGSYEQYF. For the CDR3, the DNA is TGTGCCAGCAGTTACTCTGTGGGTAGCGGCTCCTACGAGCAGTACTTC.

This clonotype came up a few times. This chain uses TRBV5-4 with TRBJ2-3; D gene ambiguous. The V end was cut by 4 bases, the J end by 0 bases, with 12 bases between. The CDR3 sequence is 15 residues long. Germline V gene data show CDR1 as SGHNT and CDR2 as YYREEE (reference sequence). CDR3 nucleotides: TGTGCCAGCAGCCCCTCGGTGAAAAGCACAGATACGCAGTATTTT. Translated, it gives CASSPSVKSTDTQYF.

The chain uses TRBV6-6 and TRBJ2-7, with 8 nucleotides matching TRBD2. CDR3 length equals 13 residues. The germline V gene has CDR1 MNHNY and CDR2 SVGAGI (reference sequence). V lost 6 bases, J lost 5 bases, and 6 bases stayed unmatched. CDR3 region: CASRRTGGDEQYF. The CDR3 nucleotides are TGTGCCAGCAGACGAACGGGAGGGGACGAGCAGTACTTC.

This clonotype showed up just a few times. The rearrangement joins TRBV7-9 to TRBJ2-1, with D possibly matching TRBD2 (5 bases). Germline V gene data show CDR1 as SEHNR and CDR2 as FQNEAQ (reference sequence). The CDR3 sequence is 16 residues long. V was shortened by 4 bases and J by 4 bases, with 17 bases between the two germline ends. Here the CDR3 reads CASSSPLFSAYNEQFF. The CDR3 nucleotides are TGTGCCAGCAGCTCCCCTCTCTTTAGCGCGTACAATGAGCAGTTCTTC.

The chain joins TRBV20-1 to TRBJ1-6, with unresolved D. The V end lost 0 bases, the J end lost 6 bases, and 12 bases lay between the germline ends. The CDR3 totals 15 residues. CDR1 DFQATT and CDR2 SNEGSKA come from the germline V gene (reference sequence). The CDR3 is CSARDQTRSNSPLHF. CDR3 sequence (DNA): TGCAGTGCTAGAGATCAGACACGGAGTAATTCACCCCTCCACTTT.

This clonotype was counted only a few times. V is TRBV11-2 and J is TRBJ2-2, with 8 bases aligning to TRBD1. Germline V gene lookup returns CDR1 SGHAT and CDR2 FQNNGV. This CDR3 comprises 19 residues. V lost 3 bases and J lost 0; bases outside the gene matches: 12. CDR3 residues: CASSFPRGQGRTNTGELFF. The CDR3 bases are TGTGCCAGCAGCTTCCCCCGAGGACAGGGCAGAACGAACACCGGGGAGCTGTTTTTT.

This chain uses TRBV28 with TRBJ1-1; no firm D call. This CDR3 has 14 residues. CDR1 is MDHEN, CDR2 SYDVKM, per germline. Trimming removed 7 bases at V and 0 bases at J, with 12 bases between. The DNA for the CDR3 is TGTGCCAGCAAGTATGCCGGAATGAACACTGAAGCTTTCTTT. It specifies CASKYAGMNTEAFF.

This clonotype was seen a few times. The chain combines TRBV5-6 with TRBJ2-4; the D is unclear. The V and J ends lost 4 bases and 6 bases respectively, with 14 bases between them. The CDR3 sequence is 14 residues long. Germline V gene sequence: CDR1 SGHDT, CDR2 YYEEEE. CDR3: CASSRSDGRNIQYF. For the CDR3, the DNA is TGTGCCAGCAGCCGCTCGGACGGCAGAAACATTCAGTACTTC.

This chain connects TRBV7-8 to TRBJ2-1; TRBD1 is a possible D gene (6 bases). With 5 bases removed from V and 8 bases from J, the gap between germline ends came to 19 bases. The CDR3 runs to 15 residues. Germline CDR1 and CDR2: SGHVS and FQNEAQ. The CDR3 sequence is CASSPRGLKGYEQFF. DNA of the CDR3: TGTGCCAGCAGCCCCAGGGGCCTCAAGGGGTATGAGCAGTTCTTC.

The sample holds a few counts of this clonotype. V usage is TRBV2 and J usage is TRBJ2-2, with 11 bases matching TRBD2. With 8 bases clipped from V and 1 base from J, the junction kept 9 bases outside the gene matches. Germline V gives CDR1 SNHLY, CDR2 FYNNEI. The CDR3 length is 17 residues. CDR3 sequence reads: CASVAVLAGGNTGELFF. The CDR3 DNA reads TGTGCCAGCGTGGCGGTTCTAGCGGGGGGGAACACCGGGGAGCTGTTTTTT.